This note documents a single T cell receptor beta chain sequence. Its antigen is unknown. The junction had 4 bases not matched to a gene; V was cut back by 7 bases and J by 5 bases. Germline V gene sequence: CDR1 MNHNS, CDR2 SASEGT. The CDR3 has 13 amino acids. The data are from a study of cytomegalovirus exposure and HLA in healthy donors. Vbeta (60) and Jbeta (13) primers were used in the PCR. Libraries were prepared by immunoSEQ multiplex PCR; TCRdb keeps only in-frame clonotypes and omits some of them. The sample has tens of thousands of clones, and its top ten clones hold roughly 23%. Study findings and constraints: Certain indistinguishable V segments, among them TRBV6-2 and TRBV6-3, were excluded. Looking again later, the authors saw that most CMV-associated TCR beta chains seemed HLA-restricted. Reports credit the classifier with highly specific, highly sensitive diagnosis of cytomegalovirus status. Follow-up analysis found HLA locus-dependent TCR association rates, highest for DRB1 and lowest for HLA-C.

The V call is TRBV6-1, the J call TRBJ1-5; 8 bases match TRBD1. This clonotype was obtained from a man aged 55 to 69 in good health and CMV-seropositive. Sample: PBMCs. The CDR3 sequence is CASKVGQDQPQHF. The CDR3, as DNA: TGTGCCAGCAAAGTGGGACAGGATCAGCCCCAGCATTTT.